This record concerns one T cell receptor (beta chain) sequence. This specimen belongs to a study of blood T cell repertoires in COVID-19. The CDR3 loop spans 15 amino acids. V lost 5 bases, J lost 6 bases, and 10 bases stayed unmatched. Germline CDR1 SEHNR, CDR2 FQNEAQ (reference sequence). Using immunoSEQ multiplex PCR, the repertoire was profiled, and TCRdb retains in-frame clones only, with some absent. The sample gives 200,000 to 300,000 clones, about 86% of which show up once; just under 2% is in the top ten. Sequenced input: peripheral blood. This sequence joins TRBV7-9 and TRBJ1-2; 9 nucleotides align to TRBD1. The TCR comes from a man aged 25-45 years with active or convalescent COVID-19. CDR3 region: CASSQYRTGADGYTF. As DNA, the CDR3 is TGTGCCAGCAGCCAATATCGGACAGGGGCCGATGGCTACACCTTC.